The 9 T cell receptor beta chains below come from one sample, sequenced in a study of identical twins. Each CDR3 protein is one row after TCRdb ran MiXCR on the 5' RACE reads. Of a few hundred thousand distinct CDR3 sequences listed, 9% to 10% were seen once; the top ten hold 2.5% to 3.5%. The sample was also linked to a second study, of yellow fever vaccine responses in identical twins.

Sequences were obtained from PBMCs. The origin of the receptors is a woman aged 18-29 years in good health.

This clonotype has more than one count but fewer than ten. The CDR3 reads CASSKGAEQYF. In nucleotides, the CDR3 is TGTGCCAGCAGTAAGGGCGCCGAGCAGTACTTC. V usage is TRBV6-5 and J usage is TRBJ2-7; D unclear. The V gene lost 5 bases and the J gene lost 6 bases, with 8 bases spanning the gap. The V gene's germline CDR1 is MNHEY and CDR2 SVGAGI. This CDR3 is 11 amino acids long.

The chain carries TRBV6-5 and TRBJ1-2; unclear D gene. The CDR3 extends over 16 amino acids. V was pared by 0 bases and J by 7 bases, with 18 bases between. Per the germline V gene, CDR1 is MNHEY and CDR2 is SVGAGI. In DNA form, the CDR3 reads TGTGCCAGCAGTTACTCGAGTCACAACGCCATGAGTGGCTACACCTTC. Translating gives CASSYSSHNAMSGYTF.

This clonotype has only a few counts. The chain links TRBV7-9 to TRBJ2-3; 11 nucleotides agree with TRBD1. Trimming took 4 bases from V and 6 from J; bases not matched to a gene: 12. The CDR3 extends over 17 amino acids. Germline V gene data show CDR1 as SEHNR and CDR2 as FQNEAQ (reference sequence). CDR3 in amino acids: CASSSSRTGGFVDTQYF. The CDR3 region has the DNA TGTGCCAGCAGCTCATCTCGGACAGGGGGCTTTGTTGATACGCAGTATTTT.

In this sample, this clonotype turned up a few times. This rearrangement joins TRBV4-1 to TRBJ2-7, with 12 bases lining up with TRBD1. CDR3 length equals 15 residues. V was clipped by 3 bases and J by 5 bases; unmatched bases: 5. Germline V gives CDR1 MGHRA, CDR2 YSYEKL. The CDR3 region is CASSQGGTGGDEQYF. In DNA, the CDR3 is TGCGCCAGCAGCCAGGGCGGGACAGGGGGCGACGAGCAGTACTTC.

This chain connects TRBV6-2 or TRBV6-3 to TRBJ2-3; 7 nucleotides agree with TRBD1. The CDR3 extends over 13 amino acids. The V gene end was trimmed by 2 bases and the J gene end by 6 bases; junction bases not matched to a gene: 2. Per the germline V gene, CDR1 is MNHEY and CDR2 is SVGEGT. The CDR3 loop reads CASSYTDRDTQYF. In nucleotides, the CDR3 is TGTGCCAGCAGTTACACGGACAGGGATACGCAGTATTTT.

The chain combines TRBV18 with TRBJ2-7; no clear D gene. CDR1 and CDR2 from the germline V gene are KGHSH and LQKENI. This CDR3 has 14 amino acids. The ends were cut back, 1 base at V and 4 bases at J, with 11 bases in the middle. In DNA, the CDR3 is TGTGCCAGCTCACCACAGGCGGCCGGGTACGAGCAGTACTTC. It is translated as CASSPQAAGYEQYF.

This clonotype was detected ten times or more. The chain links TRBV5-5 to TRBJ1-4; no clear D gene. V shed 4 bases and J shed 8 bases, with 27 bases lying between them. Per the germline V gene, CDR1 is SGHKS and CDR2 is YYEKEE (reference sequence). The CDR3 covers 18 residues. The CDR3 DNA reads TGTGCCAGCAGCCCATACCTCTCCTTAGACTCCGGACGAGAAAAACTGTTTTTT. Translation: CASSPYLSLDSGREKLFF. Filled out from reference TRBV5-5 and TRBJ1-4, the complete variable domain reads DAGVTQSPTHLIKTRGQQVTLRCSPISGHKSVSWYQQVLGQGPQFIFQYYEKEERGRGNFPDRFSARQFPNYSSELNVNALLLGDSALYLCASSPYLSLDSGREKLFFGSGTQLSVL.

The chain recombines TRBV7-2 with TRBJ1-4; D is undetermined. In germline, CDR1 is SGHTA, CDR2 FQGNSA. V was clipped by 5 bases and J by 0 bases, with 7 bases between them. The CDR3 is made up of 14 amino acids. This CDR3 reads CASSRPSTNEKLFF. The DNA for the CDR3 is TGTGCCAGCAGCCGACCGTCAACTAATGAAAAACTGTTTTTT.

In nucleotides, the CDR3 is TGTGCCACCAGTGACCGACTAGCGGGGATAAATGAGCAGTTCTTC. It yields the protein CATSDRLAGINEQFF. The genes are TRBV24-1 and TRBJ2-1; 11 nucleotides agree with TRBD2. The J segment lost 7 bases and the V segment lost 4 bases, leaving 5 bases of the junction unmatched. The length of the CDR3 is 15 residues. The germline V gene encodes CDR1 KGHDR and CDR2 SFDVKD.